What follows are 3 T cell receptor beta chains derived from one specimen sequenced in a study of cytotoxic CD8 clonotypes in ibrutinib-treated CLL. This table comes from immunoSEQ multiplex PCR, and its TCRdb copy is limited to in-frame clones, with some not included. The repertoire includes more than 50,000 clones, around 52% of them detected once, and approximately 14% sits in the top ten. This material consisted of PBMCs, taken after 12 months of ibrutinib treatment. The receptor source for this set is a human donor with chronic lymphocytic leukemia.

This clone was observed at least ten times. The chain links TRBV6-1 to TRBJ1-2; no definite D call. CDR1 and CDR2 (germline): MNHNS, SASEGT. Trimming left V 5 bases short and J 2 bases short, with 15 bases between. This CDR3 spans 15 amino acids. CDR3 region: CASSIYGQINYGYTF. CDR3 DNA sequence: TGTGCCAGCAGTATCTACGGGCAGATCAACTATGGCTACACCTTC.

The CDR3 is CASSLGGAAETQYF. The CDR3 region has the DNA TGTGCCAGCAGCTTAGGAGGGGCGGCAGAGACCCAGTACTTC. The J gene is TRBJ2-5, the V gene TRBV7-7; tentatively, D is TRBD1 or TRBD2 (5 bases each). V lost 1 base to trimming and J lost 4 bases, with 10 bases between them. Germline lookup yields CDR1 SSHAT and CDR2 FNYEAQ (reference sequence). The CDR3 loop spans 14 amino acids.

This chain connects TRBV7-9 to TRBJ2-7; D remains unclear. Germline CDR1 SEHNR, CDR2 FQNEAQ (reference sequence). The CDR3 loop spans 13 amino acids. Trimming left V 3 bases short and J 1 base short, with 7 bases between. Written as DNA, the CDR3 is TGTGCCAGCAGCTTCCGAGATTCCTACGAGCAGTACTTC. It codes for CASSFRDSYEQYF.